This T cell receptor beta chain was captured by sequencing in a study of T cell changes during pregnancy in multiple sclerosis. TCRdb's copy holds only in-frame clones and misses some; the assay was immunoSEQ multiplex PCR. The table shows about 47,000 clones, with 75% to 90% occurring only once. V was clipped by 4 bases and J by 4 bases; unmatched bases: 7. The CDR3 covers 14 residues. CDR1 SEHNR and CDR2 FQNEAQ come from the germline V gene (reference sequence). The receptor's source is a female donor with multiple sclerosis, enrolled in a pregnancy study. The sample in question was CD8+ T cells from peripheral blood mononuclear cells, obtained in the second trimester of pregnancy. The gene calls are TRBV7-9 and TRBJ2-7; 7 bases line up with TRBD1. This CDR3 reads CASSSGTVSYEQYF. The CDR3 bases are TGTGCCAGCAGCTCCGGGACAGTGAGTTACGAGCAGTACTTC.